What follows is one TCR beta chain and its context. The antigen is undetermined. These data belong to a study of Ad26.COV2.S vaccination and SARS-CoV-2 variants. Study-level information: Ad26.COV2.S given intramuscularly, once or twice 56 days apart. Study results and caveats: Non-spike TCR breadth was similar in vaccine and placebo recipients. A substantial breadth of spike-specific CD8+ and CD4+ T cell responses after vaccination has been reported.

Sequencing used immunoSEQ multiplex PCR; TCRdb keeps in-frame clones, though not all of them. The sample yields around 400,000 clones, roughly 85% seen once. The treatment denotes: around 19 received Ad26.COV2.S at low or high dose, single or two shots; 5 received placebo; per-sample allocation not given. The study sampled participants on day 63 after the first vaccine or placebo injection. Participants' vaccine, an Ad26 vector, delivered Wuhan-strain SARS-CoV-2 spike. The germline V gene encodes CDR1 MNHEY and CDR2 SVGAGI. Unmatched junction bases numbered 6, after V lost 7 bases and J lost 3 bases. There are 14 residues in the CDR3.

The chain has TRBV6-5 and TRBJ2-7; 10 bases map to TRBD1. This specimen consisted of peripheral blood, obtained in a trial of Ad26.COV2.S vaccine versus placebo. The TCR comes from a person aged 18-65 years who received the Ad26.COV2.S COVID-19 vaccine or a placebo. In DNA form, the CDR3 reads TGTGCCAGCAACCCGGGACAGGGGTTCTACGAGCAGTACTTC. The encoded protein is CASNPGQGFYEQYF.